The rows below give T cell receptor beta chains drawn from one sample of a study of cytomegalovirus exposure and HLA in healthy donors. Profiled with immunoSEQ multiplex PCR; TCRdb holds only in-frame clones, not every one. This table holds about 62,000 clones, 65% to 75% found once. The sample taken for sequencing was PBMCs. The origin of the receptors is a woman in her twenties or thirties in good health and CMV-seronegative. The conserved cysteine and the conserved F or W are not part of the CDR3 here. The order of the fields is V gene, J gene, clone size, CDR3 length, CDR3 protein. The listing skips clone size in some rows; elsewhere it reads once, few, many or a size class.

TRBV15	TRBJ2-2	-	14	ATSRDPQGGTGELF
TRBV28	TRBJ2-1	-	15	ASSPEGAGHRGNEQF
TRBV7-9	TRBJ1-4	few	14	ASSWGGFPTNEKLF
TRBV5-6	TRBJ2-1	-	13	ASSPLAGDHNEQF
TRBV6-1	TRBJ1-5	-	12	ASSATGDNQPQH
TRBV29-1	TRBJ2-1	-	11	SVERSSYNEQF
TRBV10-1	TRBJ2-7	-	12	ASKAEREGGEQY
TRBV6-1	TRBJ2-2	-	11	ASKRGYTGELF
TRBV5-5	TRBJ1-4	-	12	ASSYSGVNEKLF
TRBV6-1	TRBJ1-2	many	14	ASSEAGRTANYGYT
TRBV9	TRBJ1-5	-	12	ASSSQWGDQPQH
TRBV10-2	TRBJ2-2	-	13	ASEADRRNTGELF
TRBV6-1	TRBJ2-2	-	13	ASSWGAGGIRELF
TRBV19	TRBJ2-3	-	15	ASSIGKGGPLTDTQY
TRBV10-3	TRBJ2-2	-	10	AIKRATGELF
TRBV6-5	TRBJ2-1	-	13	ASRLTSGGGGEQF
TRBV6-1	TRBJ2-7	-	10	ASSRTAYEQY
TRBV9	TRBJ2-5	-	12	ASSPGTAKETQY
TRBV5-7	TRBJ1-2	-	12	ASSPWDRDYGYT
TRBV28	TRBJ1-2	-	10	VADGGNYGYT
TRBV11-2	TRBJ2-5	-	12	ASTLVAGQETQY
TRBV28	TRBJ1-5	few	12	ASSLGGYNQPQH
TRBV6-5	TRBJ1-5	-	11	ASRKTGNQPQH
TRBV19	TRBJ2-2	-	14	ASSPDRGISTGELF
TRBV5-1	TRBJ2-5	-	11	ASSSTGGETQY
TRBV7-2	TRBJ1-5	-	13	ASSFGTGGGQPQH
TRBV2	TRBJ2-1	-	13	ASSRGLVSYNEQF
TRBV28	TRBJ2-3	few	13	ASSFSGVSTDTQY
TRBV5-1	TRBJ2-2	-	11	ASSLAGGGELF
TRBV29-1	TRBJ2-5	-	9	SDRGEETQY
TRBV19	TRBJ2-2	-	14	ASSRTSGRGGGELF
TRBV7-2	TRBJ1-2	-	11	AGVPGNNYGYT
TRBV4-1	TRBJ2-7	few	15	ASSQEGTGNFPYEQY
TRBV11-2	TRBJ1-2	few	11	ASSIGQLDGYT
TRBV27	TRBJ2-7	once	13	ASSLSGQGAFEQY
TRBV27	TRBJ2-1	-	14	ASSLLRSASYNEQF
TRBV7-2	TRBJ2-7	-	12	ASSLARELREQY
TRBV27	TRBJ2-1	-	17	ASSLTPPPGGYSYNEQF
TRBV5-4	TRBJ2-5	few	10	ASSSPQETQY
TRBV19	TRBJ2-3	-	12	ASSTGWGTDTQY
TRBV4-1	TRBJ1-1	-	15	ASSQVVFGQDKSEAF
TRBV5-1	TRBJ2-4	-	12	ASSLEQGTNIQY
TRBV2	TRBJ2-1	-	13	ASSEVWTRVDEQF
TRBV28	TRBJ2-7	-	17	ASVGPGTSGSIDSYEQY
TRBV5-1	TRBJ2-1	-	13	ASTGWAGGNNEQF
TRBV20-1	TRBJ2-1	-	8	SARYNEQF
TRBV29-1	TRBJ2-1	-	11	SVRTDGGNEQF
TRBV19	TRBJ2-3	-	11	ASSSSGTDTQY
TRBV7-9	TRBJ2-5	-	16	ASSNTPTNAGDEETQY
TRBV9	TRBJ1-5	-	13	ASSQGPRRDQPQH
TRBV5-5	TRBJ1-6	-	12	ASRRTGDNSPLH
TRBV19	TRBJ1-2	-	10	ASSIGQNGYT
TRBV27	TRBJ1-2	-	11	ASSVQGGYGYT
TRBV6-1	TRBJ2-1	-	9	ASREYEEQF
TRBV19	TRBJ2-1	-	13	ASSRGTAPYNEQF
TRBV28	TRBJ2-5	-	10	ASSFDRGTQY
TRBV7-2	TRBJ1-5	-	13	ASSPGGVSNQPQH
TRBV21-1	TRBJ1-3	-	14	ASSKALGREGYTIY